This TCR beta chain was captured by sequencing in a study of T cells after yellow fever vaccination. Study-level information: SMART-Seq v4 Ultra Low Input prepared the low-cell-number fractions. The study, taken as a whole, reports: The booster response re-showed most primary clones: approximately 95% CD4, around 87% CD8. Highly abundant clonotypes carried over from the bulk population could end up in FACS-sorted repertoires as contaminants.

Making TCR cDNA involved 5'RACE template switching, which added UMIs and a universal primer site. TCRdb ran MiXCR on the 5' RACE reads and lists one entry per CDR3 protein. The table has 500,000 to 700,000 distinct CDR3 sequences, roughly 19% seen once. This clonotype has only a few counts. The antigen is not known. The receptor comes from a man aged 25 to 40 who received the YFV17D yellow fever vaccine. The sample was PBMCs, taken 15 days after the yellow fever booster vaccination.

The CDR3 DNA is TGTGCCAGCAGCTTCACCGGGACTAGCGGGTTCAATGAGCAGTTCTTC. Protein product: CASSFTGTSGFNEQFF. The chain recombines TRBV5-6 with TRBJ2-1; the match to TRBD2 covers 12 bases. Trimming removed 2 bases from V and 6 bases from J; junction bases left unmatched: 6. The V gene's germline CDR1 is SGHDT and CDR2 YYEEEE. The CDR3 covers 16 residues.